The clone carrying this T cell receptor (beta chain) has a single count. V trimming: 3 bases; J trimming: 3 bases; junction bases outside the gene matches: 14. The V gene's germline CDR1 is LGHDT and CDR2 YNNKEL (reference sequence). The CDR3 totals 18 residues. The record originates from a study of blood T cell repertoires in COVID-19. Study context: Samples came from the United States, Italy and Spain, spanning acute and convalescent COVID-19. PBMCs, B-cell-depleted T cells, or T cells provided the cDNA or gDNA that made up the material.

Per the authors' pipeline: Amplification from reference gene primers served as the basis for estimated nucleated cell counts. Some clones are missing from TCRdb's copy, which holds only in-frame ones; the method was immunoSEQ multiplex PCR. The D gene and trimming were derived from the DNA, and the V and J assignments and clone size from that table. Seen here are roughly 240,000 clones, over 80% observed once, and the top ten hold around 4.5%. The chain uses TRBV3-1 (or the pseudogene TRBV3-2) and TRBJ2-5, with TRBD2 matching 9 bases. The sequencing sample was made of peripheral blood. The TCR was taken from a man between 60 and 75 years old who had recovered from COVID-19. The CDR3 region has the DNA TGTGCCAGCAGCCAGAGCTTCACGGCGGGAGGGCTTAAAGAGACCCAGTACTTC. Translated, it gives CASSQSFTAGGLKETQYF.